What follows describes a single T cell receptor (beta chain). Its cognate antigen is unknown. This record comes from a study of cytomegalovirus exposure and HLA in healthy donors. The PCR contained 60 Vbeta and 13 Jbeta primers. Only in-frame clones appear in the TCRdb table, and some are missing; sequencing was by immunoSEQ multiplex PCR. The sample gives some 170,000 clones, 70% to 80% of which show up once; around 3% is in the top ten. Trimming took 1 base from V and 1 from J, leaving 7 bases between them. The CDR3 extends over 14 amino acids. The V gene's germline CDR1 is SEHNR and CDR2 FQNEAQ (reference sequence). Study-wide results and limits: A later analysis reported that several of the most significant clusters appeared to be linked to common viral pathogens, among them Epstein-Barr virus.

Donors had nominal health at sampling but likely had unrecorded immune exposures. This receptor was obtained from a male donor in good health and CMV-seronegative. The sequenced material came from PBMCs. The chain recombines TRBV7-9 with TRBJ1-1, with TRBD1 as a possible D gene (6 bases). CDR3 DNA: TGTGCCAGCAGCTTAGTACAGGGGAACACTGAAGCTTTCTTT. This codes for CASSLVQGNTEAFF.